The present TCR beta chain was sequenced within a study of cytomegalovirus exposure and HLA in healthy donors. Study-wide results and limits: It was about 150 TCR beta chains that were listed as cytomegalovirus-associated. In a later analysis, the majority of CMV-associated beta chains seemingly showed HLA restriction. Presence/absence results assume similar sequencing depth per donor, which may not hold.

It was with 60 Vbeta and 13 Jbeta primers that the PCR ran. Using immunoSEQ multiplex PCR, the repertoire was profiled, and TCRdb retains in-frame clones only, with some absent. The sample shows 110,000 to 150,000 clones, roughly 80% of them seen only once. CDR1 and CDR2 from the germline V gene are SGHRS and YFSETQ. CDR3 length equals 17 residues. The V and J ends lost 3 bases and 4 bases, in that order; junction bases with no gene match: 9. On this clone: Its antigen is unidentified.

This TCR was sampled from a man in his forties in good health and CMV-seronegative. V and J are TRBV5-1 and TRBJ2-3, with TRBD2 matching over 12 bases. Sequencing input: PBMCs. CDR3 amino acids: CASSSPSGGAPADTQYF. CDR3 DNA sequence: TGCGCCAGCAGCTCCCCTAGCGGGGGGGCCCCCGCAGATACGCAGTATTTT. Complete variable domain (other parts from reference TRBV5-1 and TRBJ2-3): KAGVTQTPRYLIKTRGQQVTLSCSPISGHRSVSWYQQTPGQGLQFLFEYFSETQRNKGNFPGRFSGRQFSNSRSEMNVSTLELGDSALYLCASSSPSGGAPADTQYFGPGTRLTVL.